The clone carrying this TCR beta chain was found once. Antigen: not known. Germline and junction disagree at one end, which may indicate a read error. TCRbeta libraries were built with three rounds of nested PCR, modified from ARM-PCR. In TCRdb, the multiplex PCR reads were re-called with MiXCR into one record per CDR3 protein. The repertoire holds roughly 76,000 distinct CDR3 sequences, with 55% to 70% as singletons. This record comes from a study of tumor and adjacent non-tumor tissue in lung cancer. The wider study: Aged roughly 31 to 76 years, patients included nine to ten men and 4 to 6 women with stage I to III disease.

This sample's RNA came from whole unsorted tissue. Between August and November 2014, newly diagnosed, chemotherapy-naive lung cancer patients underwent thoracic surgery in China. Whole-study findings and limits: TCR diversity was significantly greater in tumor than normal lung tissue. Normal lung showed higher cumulative top 100 clone frequency than tumor.

The sample consisted of lung tumor tissue. The receptor comes from a woman aged 70-85 years with non-small cell lung cancer.

The DNA for the CDR3 is TGCAGTGCTCGTTCGGGACAGGGGAGTGTCAATGAGCTGTTCTTC. Translation: CSARSGQGSVNELFF. The J gene is TRBJ2-1, the V gene TRBV20-1, with TRBD1 identical over 10 bases. The CDR3 loop spans 15 amino acids. Germline loops: CDR1 DFQATT, CDR2 SNEGSKA (reference sequence).